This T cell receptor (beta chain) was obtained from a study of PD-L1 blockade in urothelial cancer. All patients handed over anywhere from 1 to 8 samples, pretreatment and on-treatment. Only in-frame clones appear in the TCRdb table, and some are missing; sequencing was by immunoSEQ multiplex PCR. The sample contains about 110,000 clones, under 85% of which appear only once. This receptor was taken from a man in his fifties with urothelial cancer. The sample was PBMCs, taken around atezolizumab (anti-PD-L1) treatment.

Here the CDR3 reads CASSPDRSGNQPQHF. CDR3 in DNA: TGTGCCAGCAGTCCTGACAGGAGTGGCAATCAGCCCCAGCATTTT. V and J are TRBV6-5 and TRBJ1-5; TRBD1 is a possible D gene (6 bases). Trimming removed 5 bases at V and 2 bases at J, with 13 bases between. Germline assignment: CDR1 MNHEY and CDR2 SVGAGI. The length of the CDR3 is 15 residues.